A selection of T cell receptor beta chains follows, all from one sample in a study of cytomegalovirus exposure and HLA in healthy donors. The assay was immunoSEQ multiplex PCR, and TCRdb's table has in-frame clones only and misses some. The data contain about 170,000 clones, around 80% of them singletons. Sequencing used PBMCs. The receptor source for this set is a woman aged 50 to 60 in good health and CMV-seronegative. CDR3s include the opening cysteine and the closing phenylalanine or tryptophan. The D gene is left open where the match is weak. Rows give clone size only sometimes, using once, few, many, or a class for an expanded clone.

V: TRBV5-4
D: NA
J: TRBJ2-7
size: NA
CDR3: CASSLEQGQGYEQYF
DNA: TGTGCCAGCAGCTTGGAACAGGGTCAGGGCTACGAGCAGTACTTC

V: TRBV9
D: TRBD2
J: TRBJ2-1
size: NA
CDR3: CASSAPGLRGGQFF
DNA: TGTGCCAGCAGCGCTCCGGGACTCCGGGGGGGGCAGTTCTTC

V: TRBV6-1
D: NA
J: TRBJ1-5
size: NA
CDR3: CASIPGGVGNQPQHF
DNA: TGTGCCAGCATTCCTGGAGGGGTAGGGAATCAGCCCCAGCATTTT

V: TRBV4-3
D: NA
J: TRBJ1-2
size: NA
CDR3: CASSQDYQVYGYTF
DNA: TGCGCCAGCAGCCAAGATTATCAGGTCTATGGCTACACCTTC

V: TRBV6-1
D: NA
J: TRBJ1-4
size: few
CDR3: CASSEPIRRTNEKLFF
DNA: TGTGCCAGCAGTGAACCCATCCGCAGGACTAATGAAAAACTGTTTTTT

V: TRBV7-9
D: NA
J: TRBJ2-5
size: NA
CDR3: CASSPAGDWETQYF
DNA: TGTGCCAGCAGCCCCGCCGGGGATTGGGAGACCCAGTACTTC

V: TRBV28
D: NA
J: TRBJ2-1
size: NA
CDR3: CASSLWSLTPDNEQFF
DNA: TGTGCCAGCAGTTTATGGTCTCTTACGCCGGACAATGAGCAGTTCTTC

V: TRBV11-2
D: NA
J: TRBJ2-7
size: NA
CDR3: CASSLDEFRYEQYF
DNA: TGTGCCAGCAGCTTAGATGAGTTCCGGTACGAGCAGTACTTC

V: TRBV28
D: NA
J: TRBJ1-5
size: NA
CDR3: CAGGSAQPNQPQHF
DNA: TGTGCCGGAGGGTCAGCGCAACCCAATCAGCCCCAGCATTTT

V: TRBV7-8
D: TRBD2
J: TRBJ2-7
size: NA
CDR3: CASSPIAGVSYEQYF
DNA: TGTGCCAGCAGCCCCATAGCGGGGGTCTCCTACGAGCAGTACTTC

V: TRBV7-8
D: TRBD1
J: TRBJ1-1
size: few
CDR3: CASRPRGRTEAFF
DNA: TGTGCCAGCAGGCCCAGGGGGCGAACTGAAGCTTTCTTT

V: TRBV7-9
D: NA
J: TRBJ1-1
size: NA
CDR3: CASSLDGQMNTEAFF
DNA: TGTGCCAGCAGCTTAGATGGACAGATGAACACTGAAGCTTTCTTT

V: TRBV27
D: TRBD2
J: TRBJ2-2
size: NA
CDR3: CASSSLGLAGVISGELFF
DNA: TGTGCCAGCAGTTCCCTCGGACTAGCGGGAGTTATTAGCGGGGAGCTGTTTTTT

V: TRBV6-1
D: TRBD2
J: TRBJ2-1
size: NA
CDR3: CASSEVGLAIDEQFF
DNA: TGTGCCAGCAGTGAAGTGGGACTAGCGATTGATGAGCAGTTCTTC

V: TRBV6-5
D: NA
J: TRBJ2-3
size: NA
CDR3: CASSYFRADTQYF
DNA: TGTGCCAGCAGTTACTTCAGGGCAGATACGCAGTATTTT

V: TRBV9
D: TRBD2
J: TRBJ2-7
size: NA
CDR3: CASSVGASGTYEQYF
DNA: TGTGCCAGCAGCGTAGGGGCTAGCGGGACTTACGAGCAGTACTTC

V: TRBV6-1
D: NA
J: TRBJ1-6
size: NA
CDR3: CASSGMGAERNSPLHF
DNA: TGTGCCAGCAGTGGGATGGGGGCCGAAAGGAATTCACCCCTCCACTTT

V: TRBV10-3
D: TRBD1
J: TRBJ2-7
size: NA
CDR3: CAISESGDRAYEQYF
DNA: TGTGCCATCAGTGAGTCTGGGGACAGGGCGTACGAGCAGTACTTC

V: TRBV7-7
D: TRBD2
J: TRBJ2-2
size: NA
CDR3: CASSEGLAGGELFF
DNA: TGTGCTAGCAGCGAAGGACTAGCGGGCGGGGAGCTGTTTTTT

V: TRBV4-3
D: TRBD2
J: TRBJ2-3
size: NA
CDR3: CASSPKTSGRASPATDTQYF
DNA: TGCGCCAGCAGCCCGAAGACTAGCGGGAGGGCCAGCCCCGCCACAGATACGCAGTATTTT

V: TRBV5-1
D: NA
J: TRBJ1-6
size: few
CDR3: CASSLGSPGGNSPLHF
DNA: TGCGCCAGCAGCTTAGGATCCCCAGGCGGGAATTCACCCCTCCACTTT

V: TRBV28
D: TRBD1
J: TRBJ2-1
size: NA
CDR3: CASSGMPGQSSYNEQFF
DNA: TGTGCCAGCAGTGGTATGCCGGGACAGAGCTCCTACAATGAGCAGTTCTTC

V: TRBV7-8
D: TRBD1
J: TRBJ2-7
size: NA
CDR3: CASSPRPGQGAYEQYF
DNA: TGTGCCAGCAGCCCCCGGCCGGGACAGGGGGCCTACGAGCAGTACTTC

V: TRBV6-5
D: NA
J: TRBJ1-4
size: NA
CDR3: CASSYSGEKLFF
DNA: TGTGCCAGCAGTTACTCCGGGGAAAAACTGTTTTTT

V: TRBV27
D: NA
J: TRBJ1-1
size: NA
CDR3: CASRYGGYRMNTEAFF
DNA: TGTGCCAGCCGGTACGGCGGCTACCGAATGAACACTGAAGCTTTCTTT

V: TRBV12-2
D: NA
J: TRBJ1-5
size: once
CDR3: CASRMGLDRGERQPQHF
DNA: TGTGCAAGTCGCATGGGGCTGGACAGGGGAGAGCGTCAGCCCCAGCATTTT